Below are 26 T cell receptor beta chains sequenced from a single sample in a study of T cell responses to AZD1222 COVID-19 vaccine (dated by TCRdb to about 2021). The sample's time point, from its label and the paper: baseline before first vaccination. Libraries came from the immunoSEQ multiplex PCR assay. TCRdb took over this immuneACCESS table, retaining in-frame rearrangements with V and J assigned. Such tables are incomplete; in checked studies, under half of the missing clones stem from an unresolved V gene, and the remainder is unexplained. This sample lists fewer than 50,000 clones; roughly 80% were detected once. The top ten constitute 6.6% of the sample. The material sequenced was peripheral blood, taken on day 0 of AZD1222 vaccination. The receptors originated from an adult in good health.

The chain recombines TRBV27 with TRBJ2-5; TRBD2 is a possible D gene (6 bases). The V end was cut by 6 bases, the J end by 7 bases, with 15 bases between. Germline V gene data show CDR1 as MNHEY and CDR2 as SMNVEV (reference sequence). The CDR3 runs to 13 residues. DNA for the CDR3: TGTGCCAGCAGCCTCGGGCCCGGGGGGACCCAGTACTTC. Translated: CASSLGPGGTQYF.

V is TRBV7-2 and J is TRBJ1-5; 7 nucleotides match TRBD1. Germline V gene data show CDR1 as SGHTA and CDR2 as FQGNSA. The J segment lost 6 bases and the V segment lost 5 bases, leaving 4 bases of the junction unmatched. The CDR3 loop spans 13 amino acids. The CDR3 region has the DNA TGTGCCAGCAGCCAGGACAGGAGTCAGCCCCAGCATTTT. It is translated as CASSQDRSQPQHF. The full variable domain, with the rest looked up from reference TRBV7-2 and TRBJ1-5, is GAGVSQSPSNKVTEKGKDVELRCDPISGHTALYWYRQSLGQGLEFLIYFQGNSAPDKSGLPSDRFSAERTGGSVSTLTIQRTQQEDSAVYLCASSQDRSQPQHFGDGTRLSIL.

V is TRBV28 and J is TRBJ2-7; D could derive from TRBD1 or TRBD2 (6 bases each). CDR1 is MDHEN and CDR2 is SYDVKM in the germline V gene. Between the trimmed V and J ends, which lost 1 base and 5 bases, there was a span of 18 bases. The CDR3 consists of 16 residues. In DNA, the CDR3 is TGTGCCAGCAGTTTATTGGGTGTTGGGGGGCTCGACGAGCAGTACTTC. Protein product: CASSLLGVGGLDEQYF.

The chain recombines TRBV6-1 with TRBJ1-1; D is ambiguous. This CDR3 has 11 amino acids. Deletions cut 2 bases from V and 11 bases from J, with 9 bases between. Germline V gene data show CDR1 as MNHNS and CDR2 as SASEGT. CDR3: CASSEFGNAFF. CDR3 DNA: TGTGCCAGCAGTGAATTTGGGAACGCTTTCTTT.

This clone was counted only a few times. The V gene is TRBV28, the J gene TRBJ2-1; 8 bases match TRBD2. Looked up from germline, CDR1 is MDHEN and CDR2 is SYDVKM. V was clipped by 6 bases and J by 4 bases; unmatched bases: 8. The CDR3 runs to 15 residues. The CDR3 bases are TGTGCCAGCAGGACGGGAACTAGCGGATACAATGAGCAGTTCTTC. Translation gives CASRTGTSGYNEQFF.

The chain joins TRBV19 to TRBJ2-1; D possibly corresponds to TRBD1 (6 bases). The CDR3 covers 17 residues. Per germline, CDR1 LNHDA and CDR2 SQIVND (reference sequence). The V gene lost 4 bases and the J gene lost 3 bases, with 19 bases spanning the gap. Here the CDR3 reads CASSRGPDRPGYNEQFF. The CDR3 nucleotides are TGTGCCAGTAGTAGGGGGCCCGACCGTCCGGGCTACAATGAGCAGTTCTTC.

The rearrangement links TRBV29-1 to TRBJ1-1, with a weak D call TRBD1 (5 bases). V was pared by 5 bases and J by 3 bases, with 13 bases between. The germline V gene has CDR1 SQVTM and CDR2 ANQGSEA. The CDR3 is made up of 13 amino acids. The CDR3 bases are TGCAGCGTTCAGGGTGGAACGGACACTGAAGCTTTCTTT. Translation: CSVQGGTDTEAFF.

V gene TRBV16 combines with J gene TRBJ1-2; 9 bases match TRBD1. The CDR3 runs 14 residues. With 0 bases clipped from V and 5 bases from J, the junction kept 1 base outside the gene matches. Germline CDR1 KGHSY, CDR2 FQNENV. The CDR3, as DNA: TGTGCCAGCAGCCAATCGACAGGGGGTTATGGCTACACCTTC. Its translation: CASSQSTGGYGYTF.

The V call is TRBV7-9, the J call TRBJ1-2, with D possibly TRBD1 on 6 matching bases. The V end lost 1 base, the J end lost 4 bases, and 13 bases lay between the germline ends. The germline V gene has CDR1 SEHNR and CDR2 FQNEAQ (reference sequence). This CDR3 comprises 15 residues. The CDR3 sequence is CASSLDGGGVYGYTF. As DNA, the CDR3 is TGTGCCAGCAGCTTAGACGGTGGGGGCGTCTATGGCTACACCTTC.

The chain recombines TRBV6-5 with TRBJ1-1; 10 bases map to TRBD1. The CDR3 contains 14 residues. In germline, CDR1 is MNHEY, CDR2 SVGAGI. Trimming removed 4 bases from V and 3 bases from J; junction bases left unmatched: 2. Here the CDR3 DNA reads TGTGCCAGCAGTTTGACAGGGGGCTACACTGAAGCTTTCTTT. Its protein is CASSLTGGYTEAFF.

The chain is built from TRBV7-9 and TRBJ2-6; perhaps TRBD1 as D (6 bases). V lost 6 bases and J 0 bases, leaving 18 bases between the germline ends. In germline, CDR1 is SEHNR, CDR2 FQNEAQ (reference sequence). The CDR3 runs to 18 residues. The CDR3 is CASRRWEQGISGANVLTF. The DNA for the CDR3 is TGTGCCAGCAGACGATGGGAACAGGGAATCTCTGGGGCCAACGTCCTGACTTTC.

V is TRBV15 and J is TRBJ2-3; a weak D match, TRBD1 (5 bases). The CDR3 is made up of 12 amino acids. Germline V CDR1 and CDR2: LNHNV, YYDKDF (reference sequence). V gave up 0 bases and J gave up 9 bases, with 7 bases separating them. CDR3 amino acids: CATSRDRGTQYF. CDR3 sequence (DNA): TGTGCCACCAGCAGAGATAGGGGAACGCAGTATTTT. Full variable domain (remainder filled in from reference TRBV15 and TRBJ2-3): DAMVIQNPRYQVTQFGKPVTLSCSQTLNHNVMYWYQQKSSQAPKLLFHYYDKDFNNEADTPDNFQSRRPNTSFCFLDIRSPGLGDTAMYLCATSRDRGTQYFGPGTRLTVL.

This chain uses TRBV6-4 with TRBJ1-1, with D hard to call. V shed 6 bases and J shed 2 bases, with 10 bases lying between them. The CDR3 is made up of 13 amino acids. In germline, CDR1 is MRHNA, CDR2 SNTAGT. The CDR3 nucleotides are TGTGCCAGCAGCAAACAGCCAAACACTGAAGCTTTCTTT. Residues: CASSKQPNTEAFF.

The CDR3 sequence: CSVEVGAGQPQHF. The CDR3 DNA reads TGCAGCGTTGAAGTAGGGGCGGGCCAGCCCCAGCATTTT. The chain employs TRBV29-1 and TRBJ1-5; D possibly corresponds to TRBD1 (5 bases). The V end was cut by 1 base, the J end by 7 bases, with 11 bases between. Germline CDR1 SQVTM, CDR2 ANQGSEA. This CDR3 comprises 13 residues.

This chain links TRBV5-1 with TRBJ2-7; TRBD1 matches 10 bases. The CDR3 has 15 amino acids. V shed 2 bases, J shed 5 bases, and the junction held 7 bases outside the gene matches. Germline assignment: CDR1 SGHRS and CDR2 YFSETQ. CDR3 sequence reads: CASSFWDRGYDEQYF. CDR3 nucleotides: TGCGCCAGCAGCTTTTGGGACAGGGGATACGACGAGCAGTACTTC.

The chain has TRBV19 and TRBJ1-1; D unclear. The ends were cut back, 0 bases at V and 6 bases at J, with 11 bases in the middle. The CDR3 has 14 amino acids. The germline V gene has CDR1 LNHDA and CDR2 SQIVND (reference sequence). The CDR3 region has the DNA TGTGCCAGTAGTATAGATAACCGGTTATCTGAAGCTTTCTTT. Residues: CASSIDNRLSEAFF.

The chain joins TRBV11-2 to TRBJ2-1, with D uncertain. This CDR3 has 15 amino acids. V was cut by 2 bases and J by 0 bases, with 8 bases left in between. Germline assignment: CDR1 SGHAT and CDR2 FQNNGV. CDR3 sequence: CASSLIVSSYNEQFF. The DNA of the CDR3 is TGTGCCAGCAGCTTAATCGTTAGCTCCTACAATGAGCAGTTCTTC.

The rearrangement joins TRBV29-1 to TRBJ1-1; D may be TRBD1 (5 bases). Trimming cost V 4 bases and J 8 bases, with 14 bases left between them. The germline V gene encodes CDR1 SQVTM and CDR2 ANQGSEA. This CDR3 is 12 amino acids long. This CDR3 reads CSVVGAAREAFF. CDR3 coding DNA: TGCAGCGTTGTTGGGGCAGCTAGGGAAGCTTTCTTT.

The chain uses TRBV18 and TRBJ1-1; D is ambiguous. In germline, CDR1 is KGHSH, CDR2 LQKENI. Trimming took off 5 bases at V and 1 base at J, with 8 bases between the two ends. The CDR3 covers 13 residues. CDR3 sequence: CASSGGENTEAFF. CDR3 nucleotides: TGTGCCAGCTCAGGTGGGGAGAACACTGAAGCTTTCTTT.

The chain joins TRBV5-1 to TRBJ1-1; D is undetermined. The V end lost 2 bases, the J end lost 3 bases, and 11 bases lay between the germline ends. Germline V gene data show CDR1 as SGHRS and CDR2 as YFSETQ. The CDR3 covers 14 residues. CDR3 sequence reads: CASSLGYTDTEAFF. For the CDR3, the DNA is TGCGCCAGCAGCTTAGGGTACACGGACACTGAAGCTTTCTTT.

This clone appeared a single time. The rearrangement links TRBV28 to TRBJ1-6; D ambiguous. V lost 6 bases, J lost 4 bases, and 16 bases lay in between. Germline lookup yields CDR1 MDHEN and CDR2 SYDVKM. The CDR3 totals 16 residues. DNA for the CDR3: TGTGCCAGCAGCCCAAGCTCCCGTGGGTATAATTCACCCCTCCACTTT. Translation gives CASSPSSRGYNSPLHF.

The chain couples TRBV12-3 or TRBV12-4 to TRBJ1-1; D remains unclear. This CDR3 comprises 12 residues. V was shortened by 5 bases and J by 6 bases, with 10 bases between the two germline ends. The CDR3 loop reads CASSRQTAEAFF. The CDR3 DNA reads as TGTGCCAGCAGTCGTCAAACGGCTGAAGCTTTCTTT.

This clone was seen only a few times. V usage is TRBV24-1 and J usage is TRBJ1-6; D not resolved. Trimming cost V 0 bases and J 5 bases, with 7 bases left between them. Germline CDR1 reads KGHDR; CDR2 reads SFDVKD. CDR3 length: 15 residues. The CDR3 reads CATSDLKHNNSPLHF. Here the CDR3 DNA reads TGTGCCACCAGTGATTTGAAACATAATAATTCACCCCTCCACTTT.

The rearrangement uses TRBV7-2 and TRBJ1-2; D is undetermined. V was shortened by 5 bases and J by 4 bases, with 8 bases between the two germline ends. The length of the CDR3 is 12 residues. Germline CDR1 is SGHTA and CDR2 is FQGNSA. CDR3 sequence: CASSLGTYGYTF. CDR3 nucleotides: TGTGCCAGCAGCCTGGGCACCTATGGCTACACCTTC.

This chain joins TRBV6-5 and TRBJ1-1; the D gene is possibly TRBD1 (5 bases). The germline V gene has CDR1 MNHEY and CDR2 SVGAGI. The CDR3 spans 14 residues. Trimming stripped 6 bases from V and 3 bases from J, with 14 bases between. The CDR3 sequence is CASRTHGGDTEAFF. In DNA form, the CDR3 reads TGTGCCAGCAGGACCCACGGGGGAGACACTGAAGCTTTCTTT.

A word on this clone: No DNA is shown, since the ends of the CDR3 on it are uncertain; the CDR3 is the one TCRdb lists. This chain joins TRBV5-6 and TRBJ2-7; TRBD1, the table's D call, was not compared with the DNA. Counting both end residues, the CDR3 totals 14 amino acids. CDR1 and CDR2 from the germline V gene are SGHDT and YYEEEE. This CDR3 is CASSPPFGQGIKYF.